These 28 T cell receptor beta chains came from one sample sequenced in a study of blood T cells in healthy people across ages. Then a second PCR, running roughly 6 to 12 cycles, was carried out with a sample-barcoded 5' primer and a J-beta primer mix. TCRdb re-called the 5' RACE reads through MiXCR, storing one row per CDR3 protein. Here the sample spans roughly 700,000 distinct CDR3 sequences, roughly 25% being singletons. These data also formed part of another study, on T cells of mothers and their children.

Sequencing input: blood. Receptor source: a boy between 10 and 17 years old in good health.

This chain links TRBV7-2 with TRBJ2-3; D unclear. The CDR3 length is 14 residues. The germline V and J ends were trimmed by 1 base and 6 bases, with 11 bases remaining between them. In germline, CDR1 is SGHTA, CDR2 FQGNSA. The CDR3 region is CASSLGSDSDTQYF. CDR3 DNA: TGTGCCAGCAGCTTAGGAAGCGACTCCGATACGCAGTATTTT. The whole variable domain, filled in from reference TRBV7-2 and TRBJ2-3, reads GAGVSQSPSNKVTEKGKDVELRCDPISGHTALYWYRQSLGQGLEFLIYFQGNSAPDKSGLPSDRFSAERTGGSVSTLTIQRTQQEDSAVYLCASSLGSDSDTQYFGPGTRLTVL.

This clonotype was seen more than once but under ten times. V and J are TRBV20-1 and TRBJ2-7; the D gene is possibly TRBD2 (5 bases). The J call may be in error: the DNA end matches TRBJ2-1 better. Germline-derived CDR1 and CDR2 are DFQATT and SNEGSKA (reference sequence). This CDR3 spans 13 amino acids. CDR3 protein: CSAESGNSHEQFF. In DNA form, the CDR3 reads TGCAGTGCTGAATCCGGGAATTCTCATGAGCAGTTCTTC.

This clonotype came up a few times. The CDR3 loop is CASSYVGGVDTGELFF. The CDR3 nucleotides are TGTGCCAGCAGTTACGTGGGGGGCGTCGACACCGGGGAGCTGTTTTTT. The V and J genes are TRBV6-5 and TRBJ2-2; D is possibly TRBD1 or TRBD2 (6 bases each). V lost 2 bases, J lost 3 bases, and 13 bases lay in between. In germline, CDR1 is MNHEY, CDR2 SVGAGI. This CDR3 spans 16 amino acids.

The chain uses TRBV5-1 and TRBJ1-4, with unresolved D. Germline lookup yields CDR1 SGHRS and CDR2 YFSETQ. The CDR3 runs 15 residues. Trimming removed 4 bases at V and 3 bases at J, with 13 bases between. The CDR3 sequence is CASSSPEEANEKLFF. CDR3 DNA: TGCGCCAGCAGCAGTCCCGAAGAAGCTAATGAAAAACTGTTTTTT.

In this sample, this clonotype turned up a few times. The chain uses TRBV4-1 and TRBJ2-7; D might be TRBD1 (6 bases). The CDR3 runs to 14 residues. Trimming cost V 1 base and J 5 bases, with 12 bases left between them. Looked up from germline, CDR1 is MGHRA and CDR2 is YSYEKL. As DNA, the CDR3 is TGCGCCAGCAGCCAAGTATACAGGGTCGACGAGCAGTACTTC. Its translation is CASSQVYRVDEQYF.

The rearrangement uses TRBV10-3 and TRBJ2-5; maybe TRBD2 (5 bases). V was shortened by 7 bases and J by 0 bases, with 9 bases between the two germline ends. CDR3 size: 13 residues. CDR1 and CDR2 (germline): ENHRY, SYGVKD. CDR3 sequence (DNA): TGTGCCATCATGGACGGGGACCAAGAGACCCAGTACTTC. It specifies CAIMDGDQETQYF.

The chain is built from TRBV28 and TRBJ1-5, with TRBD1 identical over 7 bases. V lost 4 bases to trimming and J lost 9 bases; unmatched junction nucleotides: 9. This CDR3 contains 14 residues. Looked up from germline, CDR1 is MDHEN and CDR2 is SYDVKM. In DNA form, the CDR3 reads TGTGCCAGCAGTTCCCAGGGGGGTGGCGGGCCCCAGCATTTT. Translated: CASSSQGGGGPQHF.

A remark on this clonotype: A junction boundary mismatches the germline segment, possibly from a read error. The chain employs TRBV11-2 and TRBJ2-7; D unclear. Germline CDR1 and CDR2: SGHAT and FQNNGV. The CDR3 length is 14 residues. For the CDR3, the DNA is TGTGCCGGCAGCTTAGATGCCGGGCCTACGGTGCAGTACTTC. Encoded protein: CAGSLDAGPTVQYF.

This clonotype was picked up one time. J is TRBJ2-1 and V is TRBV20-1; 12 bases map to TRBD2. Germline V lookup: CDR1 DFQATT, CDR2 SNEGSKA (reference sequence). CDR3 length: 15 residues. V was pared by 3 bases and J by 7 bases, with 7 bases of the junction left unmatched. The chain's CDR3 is CSASIRTSGINEQFF. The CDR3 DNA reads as TGCAGTGCTAGTATACGGACTAGCGGGATTAATGAGCAGTTCTTC.

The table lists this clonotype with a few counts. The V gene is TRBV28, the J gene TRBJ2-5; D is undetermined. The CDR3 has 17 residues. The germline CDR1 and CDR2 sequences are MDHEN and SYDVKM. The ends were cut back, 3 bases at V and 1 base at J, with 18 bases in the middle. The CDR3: CASSLSFRQTFQETQYF. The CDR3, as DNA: TGTGCCAGCAGTTTGTCGTTTCGGCAGACCTTCCAAGAGACCCAGTACTTC.

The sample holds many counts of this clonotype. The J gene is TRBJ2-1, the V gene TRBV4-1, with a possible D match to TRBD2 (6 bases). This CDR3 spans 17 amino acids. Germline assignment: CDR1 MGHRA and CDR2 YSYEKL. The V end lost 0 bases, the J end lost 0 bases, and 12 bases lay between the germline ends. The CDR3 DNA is TGCGCCAGCAGCCAAGATTCCGCGGGGTTCTCCTACAATGAGCAGTTCTTC. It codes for CASSQDSAGFSYNEQFF.

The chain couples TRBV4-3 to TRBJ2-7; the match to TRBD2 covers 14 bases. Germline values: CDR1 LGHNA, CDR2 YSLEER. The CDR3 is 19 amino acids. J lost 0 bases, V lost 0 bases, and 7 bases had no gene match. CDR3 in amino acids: CASSQDRLAGGLSSYEQYF. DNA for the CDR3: TGCGCCAGCAGCCAAGATCGACTAGCGGGGGGGTTAAGCTCCTACGAGCAGTACTTC.

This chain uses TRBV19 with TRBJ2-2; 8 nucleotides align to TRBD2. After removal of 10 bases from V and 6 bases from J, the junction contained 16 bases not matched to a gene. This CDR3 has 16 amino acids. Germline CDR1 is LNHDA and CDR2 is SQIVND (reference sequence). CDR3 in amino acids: CATSTTGTSRPGELFF. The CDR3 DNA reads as TGTGCCACCTCGACTACCGGGACTAGTCGACCCGGGGAGCTGTTTTTT.

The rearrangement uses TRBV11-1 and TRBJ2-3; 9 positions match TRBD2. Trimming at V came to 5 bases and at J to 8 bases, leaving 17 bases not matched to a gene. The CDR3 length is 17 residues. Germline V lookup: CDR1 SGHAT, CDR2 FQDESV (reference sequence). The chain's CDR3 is CASSDPTSGPLVGTQYF. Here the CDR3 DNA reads TGTGCCAGCAGCGATCCGACTAGCGGCCCCCTGGTCGGTACGCAGTATTTT.

CDR3 coding DNA: TGTGCCATCAGTGAGTCGGGACAGAACCGAGTAGGCTACACCTTC. Residues: CAISESGQNRVGYTF. This chain connects TRBV10-3 to TRBJ1-2, with 7 bases matching TRBD1. The junction had 9 bases not matched to a gene; V was cut back by 0 bases and J by 8 bases. The germline V gene encodes CDR1 ENHRY and CDR2 SYGVKD. The length of the CDR3 is 15 residues.

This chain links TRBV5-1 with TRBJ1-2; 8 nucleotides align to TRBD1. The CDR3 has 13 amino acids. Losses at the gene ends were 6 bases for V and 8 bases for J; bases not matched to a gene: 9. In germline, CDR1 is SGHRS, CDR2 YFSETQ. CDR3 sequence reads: CASNMDRESGYTF. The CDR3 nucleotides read TGCGCCAGCAACATGGACAGGGAGAGCGGCTACACCTTC.

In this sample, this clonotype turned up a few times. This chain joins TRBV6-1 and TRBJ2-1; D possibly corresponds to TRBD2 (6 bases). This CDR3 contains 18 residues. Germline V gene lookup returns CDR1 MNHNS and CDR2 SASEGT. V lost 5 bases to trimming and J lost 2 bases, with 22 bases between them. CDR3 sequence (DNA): TGTGCCAGCAGTCCCCGGGACTTCCGTCCGTACACCTACAATGAGCAGTTCTTC. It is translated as CASSPRDFRPYTYNEQFF.

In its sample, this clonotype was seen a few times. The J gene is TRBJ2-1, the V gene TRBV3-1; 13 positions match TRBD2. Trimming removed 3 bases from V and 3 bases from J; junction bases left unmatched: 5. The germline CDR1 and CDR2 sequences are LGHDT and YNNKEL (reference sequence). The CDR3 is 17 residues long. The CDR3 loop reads CASSHRTSGGLYNEQFF. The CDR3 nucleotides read TGTGCCAGCAGCCATCGGACTAGCGGGGGACTCTACAATGAGCAGTTCTTC.

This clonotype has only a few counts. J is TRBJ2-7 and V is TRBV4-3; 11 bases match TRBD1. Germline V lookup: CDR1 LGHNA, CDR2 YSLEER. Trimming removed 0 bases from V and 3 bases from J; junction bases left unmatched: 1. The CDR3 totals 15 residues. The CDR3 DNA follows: TGCGCCAGCAGCCAAGACGGGACAGGGGGCTACGAGCAGTACTTC. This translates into CASSQDGTGGYEQYF.

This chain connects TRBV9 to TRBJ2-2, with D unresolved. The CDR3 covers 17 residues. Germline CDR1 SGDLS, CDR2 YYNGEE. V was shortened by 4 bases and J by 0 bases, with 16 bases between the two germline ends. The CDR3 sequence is CASSPQLWTANTGELFF. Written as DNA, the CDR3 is TGTGCCAGCAGCCCTCAACTGTGGACGGCGAACACCGGGGAGCTGTTTTTT.

The CDR3 loop reads CASSETSGRYEQYF. The CDR3 bases are TGTGCCAGCAGCGAGACTAGCGGTCGCTACGAGCAGTACTTC. The chain combines TRBV9 with TRBJ2-7; 9 bases agree with TRBD2. The length of the CDR3 is 14 residues. Per germline, CDR1 SGDLS and CDR2 YYNGEE. V trimming: 3 bases; J trimming: 3 bases; junction bases outside the gene matches: 4.

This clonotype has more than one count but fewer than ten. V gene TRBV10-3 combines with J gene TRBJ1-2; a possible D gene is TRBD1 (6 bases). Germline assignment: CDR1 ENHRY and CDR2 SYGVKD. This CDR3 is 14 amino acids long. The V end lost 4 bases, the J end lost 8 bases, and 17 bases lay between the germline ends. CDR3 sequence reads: CAISGEKQGYGYTF. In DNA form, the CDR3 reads TGTGCCATCAGTGGGGAAAAACAGGGCTACGGCTACACCTTC.

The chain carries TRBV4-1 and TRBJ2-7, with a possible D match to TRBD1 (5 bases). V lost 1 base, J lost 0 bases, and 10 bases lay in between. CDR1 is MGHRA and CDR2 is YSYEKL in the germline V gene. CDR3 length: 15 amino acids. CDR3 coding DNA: TGCGCCAGCAGCCAAGTTTGGGGCGTCTCCTACGAGCAGTACTTC. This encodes CASSQVWGVSYEQYF.

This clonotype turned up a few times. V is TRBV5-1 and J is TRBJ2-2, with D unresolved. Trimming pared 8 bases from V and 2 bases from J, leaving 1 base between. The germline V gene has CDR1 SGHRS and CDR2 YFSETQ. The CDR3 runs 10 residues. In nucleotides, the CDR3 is TGCGCCAGAAACACCGGGGAGCTGTTTTTT. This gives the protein CARNTGELFF. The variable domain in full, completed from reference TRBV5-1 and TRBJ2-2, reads KAGVTQTPRYLIKTRGQQVTLSCSPISGHRSVSWYQQTPGQGLQFLFEYFSETQRNKGNFPGRFSGRQFSNSRSEMNVSTLELGDSALYLCARNTGELFFGEGSRLTVL.

CDR3 region: CASSTGGPIETQYF. In DNA form, the CDR3 reads TGCGCCAGCAGCACGGGAGGGCCGATTGAGACCCAGTACTTC. The chain has TRBV5-1 and TRBJ2-5; 8 bases line up with TRBD2. The CDR3 has 14 amino acids. Trimming took 4 bases from V and 5 from J; bases not matched to a gene: 7. The germline V gene has CDR1 SGHRS and CDR2 YFSETQ. The variable domain in full, with the rest retrieved from reference TRBV5-1 and TRBJ2-5, is KAGVTQTPRYLIKTRGQQVTLSCSPISGHRSVSWYQQTPGQGLQFLFEYFSETQRNKGNFPGRFSGRQFSNSRSEMNVSTLELGDSALYLCASSTGGPIETQYFGPGTRLLVL.

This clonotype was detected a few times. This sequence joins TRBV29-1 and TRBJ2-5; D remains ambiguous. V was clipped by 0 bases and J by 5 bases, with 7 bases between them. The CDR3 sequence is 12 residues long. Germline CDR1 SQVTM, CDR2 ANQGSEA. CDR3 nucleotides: TGCAGCGTTGAAGAGGAACTGGAGACCCAGTACTTC. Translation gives CSVEEELETQYF.

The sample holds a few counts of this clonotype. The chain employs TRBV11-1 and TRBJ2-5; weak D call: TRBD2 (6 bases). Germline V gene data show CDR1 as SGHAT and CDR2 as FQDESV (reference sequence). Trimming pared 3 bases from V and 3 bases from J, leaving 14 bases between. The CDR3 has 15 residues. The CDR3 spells CASSFAGTQEETQYF. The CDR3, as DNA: TGTGCCAGCAGCTTCGCCGGGACTCAAGAAGAGACCCAGTACTTC.

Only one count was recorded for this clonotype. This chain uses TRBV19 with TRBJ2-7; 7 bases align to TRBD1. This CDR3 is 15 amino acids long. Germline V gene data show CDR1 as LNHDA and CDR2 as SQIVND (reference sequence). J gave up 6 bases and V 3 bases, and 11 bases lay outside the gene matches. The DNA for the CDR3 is TGTGCCAGTAGTATGAGGGCGACAGGGTGGAGCGAGCAGTACTTC. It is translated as CASSMRATGWSEQYF. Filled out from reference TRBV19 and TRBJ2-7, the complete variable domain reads DGGITQSPKYLFRKEGQNVTLSCEQNLNHDAMYWYRQDPGQGLRLIYYSQIVNDFQKGDIAEGYSVSREKKESFPLTVTSAQKNPTAFYLCASSMRATGWSEQYFGPGTRLTVT.